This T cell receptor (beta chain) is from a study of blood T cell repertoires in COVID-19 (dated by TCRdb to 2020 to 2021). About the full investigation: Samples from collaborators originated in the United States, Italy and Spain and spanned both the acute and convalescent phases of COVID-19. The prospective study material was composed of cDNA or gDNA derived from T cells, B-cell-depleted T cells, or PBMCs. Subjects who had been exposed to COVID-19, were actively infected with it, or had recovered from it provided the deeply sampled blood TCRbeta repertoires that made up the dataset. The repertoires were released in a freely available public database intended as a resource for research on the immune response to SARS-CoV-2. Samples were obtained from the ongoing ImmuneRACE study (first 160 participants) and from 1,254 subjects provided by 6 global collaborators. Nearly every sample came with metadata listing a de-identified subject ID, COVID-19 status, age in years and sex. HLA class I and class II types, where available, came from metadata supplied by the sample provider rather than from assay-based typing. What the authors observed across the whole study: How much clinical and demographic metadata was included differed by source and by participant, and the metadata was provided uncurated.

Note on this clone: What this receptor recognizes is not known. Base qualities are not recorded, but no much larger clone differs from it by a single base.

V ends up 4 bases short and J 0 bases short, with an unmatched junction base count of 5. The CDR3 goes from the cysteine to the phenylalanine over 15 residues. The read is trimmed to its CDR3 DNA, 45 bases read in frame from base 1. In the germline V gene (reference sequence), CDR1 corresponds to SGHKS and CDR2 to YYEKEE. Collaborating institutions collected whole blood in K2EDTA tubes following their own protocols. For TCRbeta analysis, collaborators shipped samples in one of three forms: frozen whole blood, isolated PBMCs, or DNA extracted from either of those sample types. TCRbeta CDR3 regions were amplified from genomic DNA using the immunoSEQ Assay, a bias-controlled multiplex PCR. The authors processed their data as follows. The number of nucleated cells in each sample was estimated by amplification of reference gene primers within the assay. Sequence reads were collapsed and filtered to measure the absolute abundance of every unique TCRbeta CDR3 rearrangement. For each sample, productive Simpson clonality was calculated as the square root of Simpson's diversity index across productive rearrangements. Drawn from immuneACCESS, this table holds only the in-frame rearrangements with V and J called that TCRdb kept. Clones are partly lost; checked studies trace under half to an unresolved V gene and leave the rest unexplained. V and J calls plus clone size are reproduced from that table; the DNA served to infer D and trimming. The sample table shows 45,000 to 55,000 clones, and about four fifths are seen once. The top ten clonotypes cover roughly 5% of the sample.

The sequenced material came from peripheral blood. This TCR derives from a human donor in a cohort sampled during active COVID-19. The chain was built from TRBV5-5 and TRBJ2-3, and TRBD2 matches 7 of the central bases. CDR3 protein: CASSTGLESTDTQYF. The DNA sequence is TGTGCCAGCAGCACAGGACTAGAAAGCACAGATACGCAGTATTTT.